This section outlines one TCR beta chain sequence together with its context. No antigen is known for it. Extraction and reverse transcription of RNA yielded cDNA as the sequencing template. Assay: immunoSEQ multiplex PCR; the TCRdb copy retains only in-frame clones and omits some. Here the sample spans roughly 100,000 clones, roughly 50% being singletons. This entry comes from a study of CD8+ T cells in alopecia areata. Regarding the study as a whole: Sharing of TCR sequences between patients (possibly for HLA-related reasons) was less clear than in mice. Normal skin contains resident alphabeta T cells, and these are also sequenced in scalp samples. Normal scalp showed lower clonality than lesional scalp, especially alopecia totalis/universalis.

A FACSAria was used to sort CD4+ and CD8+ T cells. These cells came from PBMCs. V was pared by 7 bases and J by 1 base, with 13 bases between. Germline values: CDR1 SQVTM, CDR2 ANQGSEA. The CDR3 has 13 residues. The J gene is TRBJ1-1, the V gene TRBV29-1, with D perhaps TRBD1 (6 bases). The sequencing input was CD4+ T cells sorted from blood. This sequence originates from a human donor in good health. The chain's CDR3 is CSAYRDPNTEAFF. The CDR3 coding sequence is TGCAGCGCTTACAGGGACCCGAACACTGAAGCTTTCTTT.